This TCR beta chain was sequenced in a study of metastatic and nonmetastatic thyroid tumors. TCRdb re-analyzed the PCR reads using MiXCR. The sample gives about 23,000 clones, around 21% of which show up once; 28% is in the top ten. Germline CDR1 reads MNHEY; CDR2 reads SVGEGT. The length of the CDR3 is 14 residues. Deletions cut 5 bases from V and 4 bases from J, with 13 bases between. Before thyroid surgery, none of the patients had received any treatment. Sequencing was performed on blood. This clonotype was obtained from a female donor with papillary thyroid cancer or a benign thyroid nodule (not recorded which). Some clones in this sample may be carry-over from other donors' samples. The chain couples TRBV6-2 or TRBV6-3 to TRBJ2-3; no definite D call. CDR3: CASSLRVDADTQYF. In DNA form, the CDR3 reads TGTGCCAGCAGTCTACGGGTTGACGCAGATACGCAGTATTTT.